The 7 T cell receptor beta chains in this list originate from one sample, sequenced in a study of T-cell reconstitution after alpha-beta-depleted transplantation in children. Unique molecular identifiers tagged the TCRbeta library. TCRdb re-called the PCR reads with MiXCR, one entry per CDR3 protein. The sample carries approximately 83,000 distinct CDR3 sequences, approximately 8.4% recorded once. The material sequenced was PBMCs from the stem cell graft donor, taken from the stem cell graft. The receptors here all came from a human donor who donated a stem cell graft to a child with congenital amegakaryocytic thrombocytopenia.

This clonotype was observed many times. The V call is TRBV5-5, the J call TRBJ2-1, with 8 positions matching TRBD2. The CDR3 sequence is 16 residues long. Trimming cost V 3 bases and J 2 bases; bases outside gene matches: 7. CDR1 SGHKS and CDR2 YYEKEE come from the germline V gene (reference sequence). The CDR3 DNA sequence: TGTGCCAGCAGCTGGTCGGAGCGGGGGACCTACAATGAGCAGTTCTTC. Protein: CASSWSERGTYNEQFF.

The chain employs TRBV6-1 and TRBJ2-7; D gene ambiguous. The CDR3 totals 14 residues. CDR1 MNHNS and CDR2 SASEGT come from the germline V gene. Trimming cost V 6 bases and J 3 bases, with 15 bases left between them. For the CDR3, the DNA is TGTGCCAGCAGCCCCCGGCAGTCCTTCTACGAGCAGTACTTC. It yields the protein CASSPRQSFYEQYF.

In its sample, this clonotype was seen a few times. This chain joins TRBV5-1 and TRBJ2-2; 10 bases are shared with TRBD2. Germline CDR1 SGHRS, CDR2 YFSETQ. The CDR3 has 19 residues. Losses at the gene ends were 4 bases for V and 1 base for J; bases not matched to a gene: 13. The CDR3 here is CASSLHGLAARGNTGELFF. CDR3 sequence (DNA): TGCGCCAGCAGCCTTCACGGACTAGCGGCGAGGGGGAACACCGGGGAGCTGTTTTTT.

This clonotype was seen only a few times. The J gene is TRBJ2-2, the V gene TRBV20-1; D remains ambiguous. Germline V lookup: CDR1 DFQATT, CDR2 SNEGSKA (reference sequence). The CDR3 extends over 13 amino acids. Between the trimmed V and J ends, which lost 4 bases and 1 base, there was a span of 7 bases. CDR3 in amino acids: CSATPGNTGELFF. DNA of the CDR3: TGCAGTGCTACCCCGGGGAACACCGGGGAGCTGTTTTTT.

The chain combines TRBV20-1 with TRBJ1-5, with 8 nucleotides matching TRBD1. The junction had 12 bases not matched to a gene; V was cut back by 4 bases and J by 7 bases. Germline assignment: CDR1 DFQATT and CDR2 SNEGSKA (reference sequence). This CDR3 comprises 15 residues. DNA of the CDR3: TGCAGTGCTACCGGAGAGGACAGGGAGGAACAGCCCCAGCATTTT. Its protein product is CSATGEDREEQPQHF.

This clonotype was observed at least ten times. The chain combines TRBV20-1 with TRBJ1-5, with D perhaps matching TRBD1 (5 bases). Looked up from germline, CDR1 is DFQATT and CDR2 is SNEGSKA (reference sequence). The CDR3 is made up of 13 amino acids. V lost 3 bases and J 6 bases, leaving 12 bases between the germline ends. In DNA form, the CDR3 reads TGCAGTGCTAGCTTCGGGGCAGGTCAGCCCCAGCATTTT. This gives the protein CSASFGAGQPQHF.

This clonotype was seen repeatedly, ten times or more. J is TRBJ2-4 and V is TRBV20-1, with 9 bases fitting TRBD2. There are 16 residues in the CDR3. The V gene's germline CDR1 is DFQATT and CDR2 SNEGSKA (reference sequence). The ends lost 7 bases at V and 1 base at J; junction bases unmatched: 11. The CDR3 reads CSVRSGRLSAKNIQYF. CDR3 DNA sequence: TGCAGTGTTCGCAGCGGGAGGTTGTCGGCCAAAAACATTCAGTACTTC.